The rows below give T cell receptor beta chains drawn from one sample of a study of T cell responses to AZD1222 COVID-19 vaccine. Only in-frame clones appear in the TCRdb table, and some are missing; sequencing was by immunoSEQ multiplex PCR. Here the sample spans around 120,000 clones, approximately 90% being singletons. The source material was peripheral blood, sampled 28 days after the second AZD1222 dose. The receptors here all came from an adult who received the AZD1222 COVID-19 vaccine. CDR3s include the opening cysteine and the closing phenylalanine or tryptophan. A D gene is named only where the DNA matches it firmly. Rows may omit the clone size; those that give it use once, few, many or a size class.

j_call: TRBJ1-5; v_call: TRBV16; d_call: .; clone_size: .; cdr3_nt: TGTGCCAGCAGCCAAAGAGGGGGGTATCAGCCCCAGCATTTT; cdr3_aa: CASSQRGGYQPQHF
j_call: TRBJ2-6; v_call: TRBV27; d_call: .; clone_size: .; cdr3_nt: TGTGCCAGCAAAGAAGGGGCGGCCTCTGGGGCCAACGTCCTGACTTTC; cdr3_aa: CASKEGAASGANVLTF
j_call: TRBJ1-3; v_call: TRBV18; d_call: .; clone_size: .; cdr3_nt: TGTGCCAGCTCACCACTGACAGTTCGTGCTGAGGGACGCTCTGGAAACACCATATATTTT; cdr3_aa: CASSPLTVRAEGRSGNTIYF
j_call: TRBJ1-3; v_call: TRBV28; d_call: .; clone_size: once; cdr3_nt: TGTGCCAGCAGTCCCGGGACTGCCCCGGCTGGAAACACCATATATTTT; cdr3_aa: CASSPGTAPAGNTIYF
j_call: TRBJ2-1; v_call: TRBV20-1; d_call: TRBD2; clone_size: once; cdr3_nt: TGCAGTGCTAGACCTAGCGGGAGTGGTTTCTTC; cdr3_aa: CSARPSGSGFF
j_call: TRBJ1-5; v_call: TRBV7-8; d_call: .; clone_size: .; cdr3_nt: TGTGCCAGCAGCCCCGGGGGGGTGGGCAATCAGCCCCAGCATTTT; cdr3_aa: CASSPGGVGNQPQHF
j_call: TRBJ1-1; v_call: TRBV12-3/TRBV12-4; d_call: .; clone_size: .; cdr3_nt: TGTGCCAGCAGTTTCTCCAGCACTGAAGCTTTCTTT; cdr3_aa: CASSFSSTEAFF
j_call: TRBJ2-3; v_call: TRBV7-9; d_call: TRBD2; clone_size: .; cdr3_nt: TGTGCCAGCAGCGGGGGGGGGAGAGATACGCAGTATTTT; cdr3_aa: CASSGGGRDTQYF
j_call: TRBJ1-1; v_call: TRBV5-8; d_call: .; clone_size: .; cdr3_nt: TGTGCCAGCAGCCCCCGGTTGCACCGCCCTGAAGCTTTCTTT; cdr3_aa: CASSPRLHRPEAFF
j_call: TRBJ1-6; v_call: TRBV27; d_call: .; clone_size: .; cdr3_nt: TGTGCCAGCAGTGGCGGGACCGTTTCCTATAATTCACCCCTCCACTTT; cdr3_aa: CASSGGTVSYNSPLHF
j_call: TRBJ2-7; v_call: TRBV29-1; d_call: .; clone_size: .; cdr3_nt: TGCAGCGTTGAAGGTTATGCGGACCCCAGAGAGCAGTACTTC; cdr3_aa: CSVEGYADPREQYF
j_call: TRBJ2-1; v_call: TRBV28; d_call: .; clone_size: .; cdr3_nt: TGTGCCAGCAGTTCTGGGGGCAAGGAGCAGTTCTTC; cdr3_aa: CASSSGGKEQFF
j_call: TRBJ2-1; v_call: TRBV6-1; d_call: .; clone_size: .; cdr3_nt: TGTGCCAGCAGTGAGGGGGAGGATGAGCAGTTCTTC; cdr3_aa: CASSEGEDEQFF
j_call: TRBJ1-1; v_call: TRBV4-1; d_call: .; clone_size: .; cdr3_nt: TGCGCCAGCAGCCAAGGGGCGGGCATGAACACTGAAGCTTTCTTT; cdr3_aa: CASSQGAGMNTEAFF
j_call: TRBJ1-1; v_call: TRBV28; d_call: .; clone_size: .; cdr3_nt: TGTGCCAGCAGTCCTAGCCGGACAGTTTTGAACACTGAAGCTTTCTTT; cdr3_aa: CASSPSRTVLNTEAFF
j_call: TRBJ1-5; v_call: TRBV5-8; d_call: TRBD1; clone_size: .; cdr3_nt: TGTGCCAGCAGCTTGGAGACAGGGGGGCCCCAGCATTTT; cdr3_aa: CASSLETGGPQHF
j_call: TRBJ2-1; v_call: TRBV19; d_call: TRBD2; clone_size: .; cdr3_nt: TGTGCCAGTAGTATGTGGCGACTAGCGGGAATAGATGAGCAGTTCTTC; cdr3_aa: CASSMWRLAGIDEQFF
j_call: TRBJ2-2; v_call: TRBV12-3/TRBV12-4; d_call: .; clone_size: .; cdr3_nt: TGTGCCAGCAGCCCCGAAAACACCGGGGAGCTGTTTTTT; cdr3_aa: CASSPENTGELFF
j_call: TRBJ1-5; v_call: TRBV5-6; d_call: .; clone_size: few; cdr3_nt: TGTGCCAGCAGCTTAAGGTGGCAGCCCCAGCATTTT; cdr3_aa: CASSLRWQPQHF
j_call: TRBJ1-2; v_call: TRBV7-9; d_call: .; clone_size: .; cdr3_nt: TGTGCCAGCAGCTTAGCCGGGACGGAAGGCTACACCTTC; cdr3_aa: CASSLAGTEGYTF
j_call: TRBJ2-7; v_call: TRBV28; d_call: .; clone_size: .; cdr3_nt: TGTGCCAGCGGATCCCTTTCTTACTTATCCTACGAGCAGTACTTC; cdr3_aa: CASGSLSYLSYEQYF
j_call: TRBJ2-7; v_call: TRBV9; d_call: .; clone_size: .; cdr3_nt: TGTGCCAGCAGCCCCACATCGGGACATACGACCTACGAGCAGTACTTC; cdr3_aa: CASSPTSGHTTYEQYF
j_call: TRBJ1-5; v_call: TRBV9; d_call: .; clone_size: once; cdr3_nt: TGTGCCAGCAGCCCGACGGATAGCAATCAGCCCCAGCATTTT; cdr3_aa: CASSPTDSNQPQHF
j_call: TRBJ1-5; v_call: TRBV3-1/TRBV3-2; d_call: .; clone_size: few; cdr3_nt: TGTGCCAGCAGCCAAGGCAGCGGGGATCAGCCCCAGCATTTT; cdr3_aa: CASSQGSGDQPQHF
j_call: TRBJ2-3; v_call: TRBV2; d_call: .; clone_size: .; cdr3_nt: TGTGCCAGCACAGATTCTGTCACAGATACGCAGTATTTT; cdr3_aa: CASTDSVTDTQYF
j_call: TRBJ1-5; v_call: TRBV5-1; d_call: .; clone_size: few; cdr3_nt: TGCGCCAGCAGCTTCATGGCAGGAGATCAGCCCCAGCATTTT; cdr3_aa: CASSFMAGDQPQHF
j_call: TRBJ1-1; v_call: TRBV6-5; d_call: .; clone_size: .; cdr3_nt: TGTGCCATTTCGGGGACCGTTGGTGAAGCTTTCTTT; cdr3_aa: CAISGTVGEAFF
j_call: TRBJ1-5; v_call: TRBV19; d_call: .; clone_size: .; cdr3_nt: TGTGCCAGTAGTCGGGCAGCTTATAGCAATCAGCCCCAGCATTTT; cdr3_aa: CASSRAAYSNQPQHF
j_call: TRBJ1-5; v_call: TRBV6-5; d_call: .; clone_size: .; cdr3_nt: TGTGCCAGCAGTTACGGGGCCGATCAGCCCCAGCATTTT; cdr3_aa: CASSYGADQPQHF
j_call: TRBJ1-2; v_call: TRBV30; d_call: .; clone_size: .; cdr3_nt: TGTGCCTGGGTATTGGGGTATGGCTACACCTTC; cdr3_aa: CAWVLGYGYTF
j_call: TRBJ2-7; v_call: TRBV6-6; d_call: TRBD1; clone_size: .; cdr3_nt: TGTGCCAGCAGTAAACCGGGACAGGGGATGGGCGAGCAGTACTTC; cdr3_aa: CASSKPGQGMGEQYF